A single sample is the source of the 11 T cell receptor beta chains below, sequenced in a study of cytomegalovirus exposure and HLA in healthy donors. The PCR used 60 Vbeta and 13 Jbeta primers. TCRdb's table, derived via immunoSEQ multiplex PCR, lists solely in-frame clones and lacks some. The sample yields about 120,000 clones, roughly 80% seen once. Material for sequencing was PBMCs. These receptors were taken from a woman between 50 and 59 years old in good health and CMV-seronegative.

This clone was seen more than once but under ten times. This chain uses TRBV6-1 with TRBJ2-7; 9 nucleotides agree with TRBD2. V shed 4 bases, J shed 7 bases, and the junction held 14 bases outside the gene matches. This CDR3 comprises 16 residues. The germline V gene encodes CDR1 MNHNS and CDR2 SASEGT. The CDR3 DNA reads TGTGCCAGCAGTGGGGTCCTAGCGGGATTTCCCGGGGAGCAGTACTTC. Residues: CASSGVLAGFPGEQYF.

This clone was seen a handful of times. The gene calls are TRBV19 and TRBJ2-1; TRBD2 is a possible D gene (7 bases). Trimming took off 7 bases at V and 13 bases at J, with 20 bases between the two ends. Per the germline V gene, CDR1 is LNHDA and CDR2 is SQIVND (reference sequence). The CDR3 extends over 13 amino acids. As DNA, the CDR3 is TGTGCCAGTACCCCCCGGGGGGCTGGTTCCCAGTTCTTC. Translating gives CASTPRGAGSQFF.

The chain joins TRBV2 to TRBJ2-3; 14 bases line up with TRBD2. Trimming at V came to 1 base and at J to 5 bases, leaving 11 bases not matched to a gene. This CDR3 has 19 amino acids. The germline CDR1 and CDR2 sequences are SNHLY and FYNNEI. The DNA for the CDR3 is TGTGCCAGCAGTGAAGGACTAGCGGGAGGGCCACCCCGGCGAGATACGCAGTATTTT. Translated, it gives CASSEGLAGGPPRRDTQYF.

The CDR3 loop reads CASRLPGSPLHF. The CDR3 nucleotides are TGTGCCAGCCGTCTCCCGGGGTCACCCCTCCACTTT. The genes are TRBV7-2 and TRBJ1-6; no clear D. The CDR3 runs to 12 residues. V lost 8 bases, J lost 10 bases, and 12 bases lay in between. The V gene's germline CDR1 is SGHTA and CDR2 FQGNSA.

The table lists this clone with a few counts. The chain carries TRBV6-1 and TRBJ2-7; tentatively, D is TRBD2 (5 bases). V was cut by 0 bases and J by 6 bases, with 9 bases left in between. The germline CDR1 and CDR2 sequences are MNHNS and SASEGT. This CDR3 contains 13 residues. CDR3 amino acids: CASSEARAAEQYF. CDR3 DNA: TGTGCCAGCAGTGAAGCGCGGGCAGCCGAGCAGTACTTC.

This chain joins TRBV7-6 and TRBJ2-2; D perhaps matches TRBD2 (6 bases). CDR3 length equals 16 residues. V was pared by 1 base and J by 7 bases, with 16 bases between. Germline-derived CDR1 and CDR2 are SGHVS and FNYEAQ. In DNA form, the CDR3 reads TGTGCCAGCAGCTTAGGGGCGCAGGGACTGGTCGGGGAGCTGTTTTTT. Translated, it gives CASSLGAQGLVGELFF.

The gene calls are TRBV7-6 and TRBJ2-5; 10 nucleotides line up with TRBD2. This CDR3 comprises 14 residues. V was pared by 3 bases and J by 2 bases, with 0 bases of the junction left unmatched. CDR1 SGHVS and CDR2 FNYEAQ come from the germline V gene. The CDR3 nucleotides are TGTGCCAGCAGCTTTAGCGGGGGGCAAGAGACCCAGTACTTC. Its translation is CASSFSGGQETQYF. The full variable domain, completed using reference TRBV7-6 and TRBJ2-5, is GAGVSQSPRYKVTKRGQDVALRCDPISGHVSLYWYRQALGQGPEFLTYFNYEAQQDKSGLPNDRFSAERPEGSISTLTIQRTEQRDSAMYRCASSFSGGQETQYFGPGTRLLVL.

The chain has TRBV6-6 and TRBJ2-3; 9 bases line up with TRBD2. The CDR3 consists of 15 residues. The junction had 4 bases not matched to a gene; V was cut back by 4 bases and J by 2 bases. The V gene's germline CDR1 is MNHNY and CDR2 SVGAGI (reference sequence). CDR3 region: CASSWTSAFTDTQYF. In DNA, the CDR3 is TGTGCCAGCAGTTGGACTAGCGCGTTCACAGATACGCAGTATTTT.

Only a few counts were recorded for this clone. The chain combines TRBV20-1 with TRBJ1-2; no definite D call. The CDR3 is 11 amino acids. Germline CDR1 DFQATT, CDR2 SNEGSKA (reference sequence). With 3 bases removed from V and 2 bases from J, the gap between germline ends came to 4 bases. CDR3 loop: CSASPNYGYTF. The CDR3 DNA reads as TGCAGTGCTAGCCCGAACTATGGCTACACCTTC.

The chain joins TRBV7-3 to TRBJ2-1; TRBD2 matches at 9 bases. The V gene's germline CDR1 is SGHTA and CDR2 FQGTGA. This CDR3 comprises 16 residues. After removal of 2 bases from V and 9 bases from J, the junction contained 11 bases not matched to a gene. The CDR3 DNA follows: TGTGCCAGCAGCTTAGGACTAGCGTTCAGCGTAGGTGAGCAGTTCTTC. Its translation: CASSLGLAFSVGEQFF.

The rearrangement links TRBV21-1 to TRBJ1-2; TRBD1, the table's D call, lacks a check against the DNA. TRBV21-1 is termed a pseudogene. This CDR3 is 18 amino acids long. CDR3 sequence: CASSKVQSPWDRVHGYTF. DNA of the CDR3: TGTGCCAGCAGCAAAGTTCAATCCCCATGGGACAGGGTTCATGGCTACACCTTC.